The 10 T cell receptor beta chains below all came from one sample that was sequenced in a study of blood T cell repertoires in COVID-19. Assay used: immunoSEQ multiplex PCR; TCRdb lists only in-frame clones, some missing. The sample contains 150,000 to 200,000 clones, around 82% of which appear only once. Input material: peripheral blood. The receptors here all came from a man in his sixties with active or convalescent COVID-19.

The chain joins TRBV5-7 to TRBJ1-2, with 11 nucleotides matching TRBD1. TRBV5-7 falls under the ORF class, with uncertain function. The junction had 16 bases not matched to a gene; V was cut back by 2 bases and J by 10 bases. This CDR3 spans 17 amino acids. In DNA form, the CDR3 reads TGTGCCAGCAGCTTTTTGGTCGGAGCCGGGACAGGGGGTGTCTACACCTTC. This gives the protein CASSFLVGAGTGGVYTF.

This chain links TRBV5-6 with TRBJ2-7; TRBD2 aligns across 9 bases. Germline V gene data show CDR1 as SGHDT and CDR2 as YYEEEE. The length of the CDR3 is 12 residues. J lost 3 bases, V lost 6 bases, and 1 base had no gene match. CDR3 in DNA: TGTGCCAGCACACTAGCGGGCTACGAGCAGTACTTC. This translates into CASTLAGYEQYF.

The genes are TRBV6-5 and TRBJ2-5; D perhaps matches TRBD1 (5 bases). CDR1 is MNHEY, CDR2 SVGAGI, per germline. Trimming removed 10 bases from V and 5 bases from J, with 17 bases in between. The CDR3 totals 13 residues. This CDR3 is CATTQGFDETQYF. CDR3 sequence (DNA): TGTGCCACAACTCAGGGATTCGACGAGACCCAGTACTTC.

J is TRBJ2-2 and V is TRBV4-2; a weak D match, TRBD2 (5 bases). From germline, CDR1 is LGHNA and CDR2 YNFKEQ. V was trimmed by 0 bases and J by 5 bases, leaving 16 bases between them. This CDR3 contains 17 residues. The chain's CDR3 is CASSQEMLAGRTGELFF. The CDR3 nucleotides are TGTGCCAGCAGCCAAGAAATGCTAGCCGGAAGGACCGGGGAGCTGTTTTTT.

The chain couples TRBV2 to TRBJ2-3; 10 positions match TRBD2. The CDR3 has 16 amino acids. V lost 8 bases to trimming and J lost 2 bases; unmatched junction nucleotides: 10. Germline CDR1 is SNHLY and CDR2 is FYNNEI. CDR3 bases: TGTGCCAGCCTTGCTAGCGGGGGAAACCCCACAGATACGCAGTATTTT. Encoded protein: CASLASGGNPTDTQYF.

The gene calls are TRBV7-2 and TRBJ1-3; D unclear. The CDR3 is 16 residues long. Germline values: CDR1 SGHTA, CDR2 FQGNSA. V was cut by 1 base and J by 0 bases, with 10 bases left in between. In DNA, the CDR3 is TGTGCCAGCAGCTTAGTGGACGGACTCTCTGGAAACACCATATATTTT. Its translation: CASSLVDGLSGNTIYF.

The CDR3 spells CASSPQDRVHSQPQHF. The CDR3 nucleotides are TGTGCCAGCAGTCCCCAGGACAGGGTCCACAGTCAGCCCCAGCATTTT. This chain links TRBV27 with TRBJ1-5, with 8 bases identical to TRBD1. The CDR3 is made up of 16 amino acids. Germline CDR1 and CDR2: MNHEY and SMNVEV (reference sequence). V lost 5 bases, J lost 6 bases, and 12 bases stayed unmatched.

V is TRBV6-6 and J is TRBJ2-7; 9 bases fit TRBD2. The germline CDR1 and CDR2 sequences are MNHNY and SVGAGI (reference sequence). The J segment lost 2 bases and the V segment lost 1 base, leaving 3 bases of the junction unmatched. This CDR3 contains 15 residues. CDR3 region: CASSYLAGVTYEQYF. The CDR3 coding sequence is TGTGCCAGCAGTTACTTAGCGGGGGTCACCTACGAGCAGTACTTC.

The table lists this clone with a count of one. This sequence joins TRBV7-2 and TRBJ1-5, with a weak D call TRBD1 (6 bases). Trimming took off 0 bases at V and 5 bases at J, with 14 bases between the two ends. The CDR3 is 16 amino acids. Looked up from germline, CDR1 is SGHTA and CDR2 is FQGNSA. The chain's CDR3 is CASSLAGRGVDQPQHF. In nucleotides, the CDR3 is TGTGCCAGCAGCTTAGCAGGGAGGGGGGTCGATCAGCCCCAGCATTTT.

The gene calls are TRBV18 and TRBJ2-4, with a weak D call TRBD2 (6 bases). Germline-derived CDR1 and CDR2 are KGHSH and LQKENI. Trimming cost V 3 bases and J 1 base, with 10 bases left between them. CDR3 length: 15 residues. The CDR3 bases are TGTGCCAGCTCACCTCGGGAGTCGGCCAAAAACATTCAGTACTTC. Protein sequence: CASSPRESAKNIQYF.